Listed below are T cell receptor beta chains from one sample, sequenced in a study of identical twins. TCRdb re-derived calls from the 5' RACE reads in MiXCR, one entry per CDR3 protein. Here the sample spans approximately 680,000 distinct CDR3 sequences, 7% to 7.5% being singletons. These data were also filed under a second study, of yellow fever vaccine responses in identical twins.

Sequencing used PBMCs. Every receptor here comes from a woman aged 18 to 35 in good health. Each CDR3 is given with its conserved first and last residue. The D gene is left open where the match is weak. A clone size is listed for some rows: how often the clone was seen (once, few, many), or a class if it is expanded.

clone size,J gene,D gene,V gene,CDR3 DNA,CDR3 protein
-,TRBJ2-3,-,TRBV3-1,TGTGCCAGCAGCCAAGTTCAGTCGGTAGCAGCGCTACGCACAGATACGCAGTATTTT,CASSQVQSVAALRTDTQYF
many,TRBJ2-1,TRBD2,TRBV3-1,TGTGCCAGCAGCGGGCAATCGGGGGGCTCCTACAATGAGCAGTTCTTC,CASSGQSGGSYNEQFF
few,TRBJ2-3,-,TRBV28,TGTGCCACCACGCCCGGGTCATCTAGCACAGATACGCAGTATTTT,CATTPGSSSTDTQYF
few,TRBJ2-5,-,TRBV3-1,TGTGCCAGCACGGCCGGGATTAAGGGGGAGACCCAGTACTTC,CASTAGIKGETQYF
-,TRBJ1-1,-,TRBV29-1,TGCAGCGTTTATTACAGGGAGGGGAACACTGAAGCTTTCTTT,CSVYYREGNTEAFF
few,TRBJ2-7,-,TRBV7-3,TGTGCCAGCAGCTTAACCCCCCTATACGAGCAGTACTTC,CASSLTPLYEQYF
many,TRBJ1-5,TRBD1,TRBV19,TGTGCCAGCCAGACCGGGGACAGAGATCAGCCCCAGCATTTT,CASQTGDRDQPQHF
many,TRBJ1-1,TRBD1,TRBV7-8,TGTGCCAGCAGCACGGGACAGGGGTCCCACACTGAAGCTTTCTTT,CASSTGQGSHTEAFF
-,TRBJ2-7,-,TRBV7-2,TGTGCCAGCAGCCTCAGCGGTAGCAGCTCCTACGAGCAGTACTTC,CASSLSGSSSYEQYF
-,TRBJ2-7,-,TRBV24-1,TGTGCCACCAGTGATTTTCGTTGGTGGGAGAGGCGAGTATCGTACGAGCAGTACTTC,CATSDFRWWERRVSYEQYF
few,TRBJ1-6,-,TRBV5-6,TGTGCCAGCAGCTTGGAGGGGCATAATTCACCCCTCCACTTT,CASSLEGHNSPLHF
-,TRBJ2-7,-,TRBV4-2,TGTGCCAGCAGCCAAGATTGGGGGGCTAGCGCCTACGAGCAGTACTTC,CASSQDWGASAYEQYF
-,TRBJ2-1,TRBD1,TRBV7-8,TGTGCCAGCAGCGTACGACAGGGGGCTGTCAATGAGCAGTTCTTC,CASSVRQGAVNEQFF
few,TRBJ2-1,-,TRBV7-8,TGTGCCAGCAGCCCCCCACTTGCGACGTATGAGCAGTTCTTC,CASSPPLATYEQFF
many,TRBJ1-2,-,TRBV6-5,TGTGCCAGCTCTACACCTAACTATGGCTACACCTTC,CASSTPNYGYTF
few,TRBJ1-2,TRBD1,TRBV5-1,TGCGCCAGCAGCTCCCTTCCGGGACAGAGGAACTATGGCTACACCTTC,CASSSLPGQRNYGYTF
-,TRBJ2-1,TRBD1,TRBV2,TGTGCCATCCAGACAGGGGGGAACCCGGGGGAGCAGTTCTTC,CAIQTGGNPGEQFF